Listed below are T cell receptor beta chains from one sample, sequenced in a study of beta chain features in type 1 diabetes. TCRdb keeps only in-frame clones here, not all; method: immunoSEQ multiplex PCR. The table shows about 410,000 clones, with approximately 15% occurring only once. The sequenced sample was naive CD4+ T cells from blood. These receptors came from a man aged 25 to 45 in good health. CDR3s leave out the opening cysteine and the closing phenylalanine or tryptophan. A D gene is named only where the DNA matches it firmly. Clone size is stated in some rows and not others, as once, few, many or a class when expanded.

>NA|TRBJ1-1|TRBV7-9|NA
ASSSGARYTEAF
>TRBD1|TRBJ2-7|TRBV7-9|few
ASSRDSSSYEQY
>NA|TRBJ2-5|TRBV9|few
ASSARLSGEETQY
>NA|TRBJ2-5|TRBV29-1|NA
SVEGETQY
>NA|TRBJ2-1|TRBV7-8|few
ASSFRINNEQF
>NA|TRBJ1-6|TRBV19|few
ASSTVKGGNSPLH
>NA|TRBJ1-2|TRBV7-9|few
ASSQGEGTNYGYT
>NA|TRBJ1-1|TRBV18|NA
ASSPQGMNTEAF
>NA|TRBJ1-2|TRBV13|NA
ASSLGTRDGYT
>NA|TRBJ1-1|TRBV23-1|few
ASSHPTFRAMNTEAF